The 16 T cell receptor beta chains below come from one sample, sequenced in a study of blood T cell repertoires in COVID-19. The table came from immunoSEQ multiplex PCR; TCRdb's copy has only in-frame clones and leaves some out. The sample carries fewer than 90,000 clones, 75% to 90% recorded once. The sequenced sample consisted of peripheral blood. The receptors stem from a woman at least 80 years old with acute or convalescent COVID-19.

The rearrangement joins TRBV6-5 to TRBJ1-1; no firm D call. V lost 6 bases, J lost 0 bases, and 8 bases lay in between. CDR1 and CDR2 from the germline V gene are MNHEY and SVGAGI. The CDR3 loop spans 13 amino acids. CDR3 bases: TGTGCCAGCAGCTCGCGCATGAACACTGAAGCTTTCTTT. Translating gives CASSSRMNTEAFF.

The chain is built from TRBV7-7 and TRBJ2-1; D is unclear. This CDR3 is built from 15 residues. CDR1 and CDR2 from the germline V gene are SSHAT and FNYEAQ (reference sequence). Between the trimmed V and J ends, which lost 1 base and 0 bases, there was a span of 7 bases. As DNA, the CDR3 is TGTGCCAGCAGCTTAGGGCTAGACTCCTACAATGAGCAGTTCTTC. Translating it yields CASSLGLDSYNEQFF. The entire variable domain, with the rest obtained from reference TRBV7-7 and TRBJ2-1, is as follows: GAGVSQSPRYKVTKRGQDVTLRCDPISSHATLYWYQQALGQGPEFLTYFNYEAQPDKSGLPSDRFSAERPEGSISTLTIQRTEQRDSAMYRCASSLGLDSYNEQFFGPGTRLTVL.

This clone has more than one count but fewer than ten. CDR3 DNA: TGCGCCAGCAGCCAGGGACAGGGGGCCCATAATTCACCCCTCCACTTT. It specifies CASSQGQGAHNSPLHF. This chain joins TRBV4-1 and TRBJ1-6; TRBD1 agrees at 12 bases. V dropped 3 bases and J dropped 5; count of bases not matched to a gene: 2. The germline gives CDR1 MGHRA, CDR2 YSYEKL. This CDR3 is built from 16 residues.

This clone was observed a handful of times. The V and J genes are TRBV27 and TRBJ1-3; D is perhaps TRBD1 (6 bases). The CDR3 spans 15 residues. Trimming removed 5 bases at V and 0 bases at J, with 11 bases between. Germline CDR1 reads MNHEY; CDR2 reads SMNVEV (reference sequence). The CDR3 is CASSPDRLSGNTIYF. CDR3 nucleotide sequence: TGTGCCAGCAGTCCGGACAGACTCTCTGGAAACACCATATATTTT.

A single count supports this clone. The chain is built from TRBV11-1 and TRBJ2-3, with 12 bases that match TRBD2. Unmatched junction bases numbered 5, after V lost 5 bases and J lost 2 bases. Per germline, CDR1 SGHAT and CDR2 FQDESV (reference sequence). CDR3 length equals 16 residues. The CDR3 loop is CASSPWTSGVTDTQYF. The DNA for the CDR3 is TGTGCCAGCAGCCCCTGGACTAGCGGGGTCACAGATACGCAGTATTTT.

A single count supports this clone. This chain uses TRBV7-9 with TRBJ2-7; 7 positions agree with TRBD2. Germline CDR1 SEHNR, CDR2 FQNEAQ (reference sequence). CDR3 length equals 15 residues. After removal of 10 bases from V and 2 bases from J, the junction contained 14 bases not matched to a gene. The CDR3 loop reads CATNPWAGLPYEQYF. The CDR3 region has the DNA TGTGCCACTAACCCGTGGGCGGGACTACCCTACGAGCAGTACTTC.

CDR3: CASSLQGSSEAFF. In DNA form, the CDR3 reads TGTGCCAGCAGTCTACAGGGTTCGTCTGAAGCTTTCTTT. V gene TRBV6-5 combines with J gene TRBJ1-1; the D gene is possibly TRBD1 (6 bases). CDR3 length: 13 amino acids. Germline CDR1 MNHEY, CDR2 SVGAGI. V shed 5 bases and J shed 6 bases, with 13 bases lying between them.

The V gene is TRBV2, the J gene TRBJ1-2; D not certain. CDR1 is SNHLY, CDR2 FYNNEI, per germline. V lost 6 bases to trimming and J lost 4 bases, with 12 bases between them. There are 13 residues in the CDR3. CDR3 bases: TGTGCCAGCAGACTAGACAATGGCTATGGCTACACCTTC. Translation: CASRLDNGYGYTF.

The chain has TRBV27 and TRBJ2-1; 10 bases are shared with TRBD2. The junction had 5 bases not matched to a gene; V was cut back by 3 bases and J by 6 bases. Germline lookup yields CDR1 MNHEY and CDR2 SMNVEV (reference sequence). CDR3 length: 15 residues. The CDR3 nucleotides read TGTGCCAGCAGTTTGGGACTAGCGTTCTTCAATGAGCAGTTCTTC. This sequence encodes CASSLGLAFFNEQFF.

This sequence joins TRBV7-3 and TRBJ2-1; the match to TRBD1 covers 8 bases. This CDR3 has 11 residues. Germline V gene lookup returns CDR1 SGHTA and CDR2 FQGTGA. J gave up 12 bases and V 5 bases, and 3 bases lay outside the gene matches. This CDR3 reads CASSTGTGQFF. The CDR3 region has the DNA TGTGCCAGCAGCACCGGGACAGGGCAGTTCTTC. The complete variable domain, with remaining parts taken from reference TRBV7-3 and TRBJ2-1, reads GAGVSQTPSNKVTEKGKYVELRCDPISGHTALYWYRQSLGQGPEFLIYFQGTGAADDSGLPNDRFFAVRPEGSVSTLKIQRTERGDSAVYLCASSTGTGQFFGPGTRLTVL.

V usage is TRBV15 and J usage is TRBJ2-5, with D maybe TRBD1 (6 bases). CDR1 is LNHNV, CDR2 YYDKDF, per germline (reference sequence). The CDR3 sequence is 15 residues long. Trimming left V 0 bases short and J 2 bases short, with 10 bases between. The DNA of the CDR3 is TGTGCCACCAGCAGAGACAGGGGACGGCAAGAGACCCAGTACTTC. This gives the protein CATSRDRGRQETQYF.

The V call is TRBV7-9, the J call TRBJ1-2, with a weak D call TRBD1 (6 bases). The CDR3 runs 16 residues. Trimming shortened V by 2 bases and J by 4 bases, and 17 bases separated the two germline ends. CDR1 and CDR2 from the germline V gene are SEHNR and FQNEAQ (reference sequence). CDR3 DNA sequence: TGTGCCAGCAGCTTAAGAGGGGCAGGGGAAGGCTATGGCTACACCTTC. Its translation: CASSLRGAGEGYGYTF.

The V call is TRBV24-1, the J call TRBJ2-1; 16 bases agree with TRBD2. The junction had 18 bases not matched to a gene; V was cut back by 5 bases and J by 0 bases. This CDR3 region has 23 residues. The germline CDR1 and CDR2 sequences are KGHDR and SFDVKD. This chain's CDR3 is CATSGITRSGTSGRGSSYNEQFF. CDR3 nucleotides: TGTGCCACCAGTGGCATAACTCGGAGCGGGACTAGCGGGAGGGGTAGCTCCTACAATGAGCAGTTCTTC.

This clone appeared once. This sequence joins TRBV2 and TRBJ2-1; 14 bases agree with TRBD2. This CDR3 is 19 amino acids long. J gave up 0 bases and V 7 bases, and 11 bases lay outside the gene matches. Germline-derived CDR1 and CDR2 are SNHLY and FYNNEI. CDR3 loop: CASTRGLAGAVSSYNEQFF. The CDR3 coding sequence is TGTGCCAGCACCCGGGGACTAGCGGGAGCCGTAAGCTCCTACAATGAGCAGTTCTTC.

This chain uses TRBV5-1 with TRBJ1-5; possible D gene TRBD1, 6 bases. The CDR3 runs to 15 residues. Trimming cost V 1 base and J 2 bases, with 10 bases left between them. The germline gives CDR1 SGHRS, CDR2 YFSETQ. The CDR3 here is CASSLSGGGNQPQHF. The CDR3 nucleotides read TGCGCCAGCAGCTTGAGCGGGGGCGGCAATCAGCCCCAGCATTTT.

This clone was seen a few times. This chain connects TRBV6-5 to TRBJ2-7, with D maybe TRBD2 (5 bases). The CDR3 is made up of 13 amino acids. The V gene's germline CDR1 is MNHEY and CDR2 SVGAGI. V was shortened by 6 bases and J by 6 bases, with 15 bases between the two germline ends. The CDR3 sequence: CASRTGFLGEQYF. As DNA, the CDR3 is TGTGCCAGCAGAACGGGATTCCTAGGCGAGCAGTACTTC.